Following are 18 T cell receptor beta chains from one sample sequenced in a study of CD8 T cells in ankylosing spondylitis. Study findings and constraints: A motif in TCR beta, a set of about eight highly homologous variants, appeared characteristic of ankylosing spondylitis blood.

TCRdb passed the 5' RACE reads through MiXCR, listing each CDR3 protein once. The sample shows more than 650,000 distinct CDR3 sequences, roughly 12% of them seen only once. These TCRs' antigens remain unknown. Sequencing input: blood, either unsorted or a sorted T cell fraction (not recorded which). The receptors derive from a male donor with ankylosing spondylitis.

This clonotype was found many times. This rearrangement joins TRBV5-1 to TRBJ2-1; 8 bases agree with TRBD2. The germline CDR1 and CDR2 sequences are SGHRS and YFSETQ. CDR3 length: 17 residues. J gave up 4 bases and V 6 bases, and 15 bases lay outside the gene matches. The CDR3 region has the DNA TGCGCCAGCACATCATTCTTAGCGGGATCGGGGTACAATGAGCAGTTCTTC. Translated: CASTSFLAGSGYNEQFF.

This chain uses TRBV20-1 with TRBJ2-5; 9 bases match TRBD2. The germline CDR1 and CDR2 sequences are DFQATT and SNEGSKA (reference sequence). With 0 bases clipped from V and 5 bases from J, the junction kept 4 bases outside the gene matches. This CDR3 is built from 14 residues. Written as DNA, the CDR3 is TGCAGTGCTAGAGATCTAGCGGGAACGGAGACCCAGTACTTC. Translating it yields CSARDLAGTETQYF.

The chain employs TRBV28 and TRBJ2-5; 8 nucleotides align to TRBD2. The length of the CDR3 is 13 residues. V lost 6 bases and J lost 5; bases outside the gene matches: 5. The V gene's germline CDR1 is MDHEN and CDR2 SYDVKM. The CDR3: CASRWLAGETQYF. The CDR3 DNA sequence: TGTGCCAGCAGGTGGCTAGCGGGTGAGACCCAGTACTTC. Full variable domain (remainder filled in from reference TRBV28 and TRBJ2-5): DVKVTQSSRYLVKRTGEKVFLECVQDMDHENMFWYRQDPGLGLRLIYFSYDVKMKEKGDIPEGYSVSREKKERFSLILESASTNQTSMYLCASRWLAGETQYFGPGTRLLVL.

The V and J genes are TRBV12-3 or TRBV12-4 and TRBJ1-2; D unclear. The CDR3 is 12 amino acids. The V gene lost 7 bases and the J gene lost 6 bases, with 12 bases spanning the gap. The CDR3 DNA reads TGTGCCAGCAACAGAGACCTTCATGGCTACACCTTC. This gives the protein CASNRDLHGYTF.

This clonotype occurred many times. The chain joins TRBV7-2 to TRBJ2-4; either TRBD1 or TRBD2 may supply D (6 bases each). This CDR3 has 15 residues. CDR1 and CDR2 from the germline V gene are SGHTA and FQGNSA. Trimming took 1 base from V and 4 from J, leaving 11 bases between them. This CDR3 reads CASSLGGAIKNIQYF. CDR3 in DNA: TGTGCCAGCAGCTTAGGGGGGGCGATAAAAAACATTCAGTACTTC.

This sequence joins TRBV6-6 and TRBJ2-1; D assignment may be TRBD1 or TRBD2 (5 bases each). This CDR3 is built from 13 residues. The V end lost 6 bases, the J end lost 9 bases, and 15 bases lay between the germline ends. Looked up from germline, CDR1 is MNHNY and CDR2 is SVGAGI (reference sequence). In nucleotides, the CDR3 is TGTGCCAGCAGCCAAGGGACCCCGGCTGAGCAGTTCTTC. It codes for CASSQGTPAEQFF.

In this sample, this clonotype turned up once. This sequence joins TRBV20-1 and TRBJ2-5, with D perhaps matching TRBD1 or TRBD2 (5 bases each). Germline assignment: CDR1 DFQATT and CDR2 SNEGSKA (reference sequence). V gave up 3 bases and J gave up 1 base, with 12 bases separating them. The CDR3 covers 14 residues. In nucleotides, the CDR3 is TGCAGTGCTAGCCGGGACGCCACCCAAGAGACCCAGTACTTC. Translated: CSASRDATQETQYF.

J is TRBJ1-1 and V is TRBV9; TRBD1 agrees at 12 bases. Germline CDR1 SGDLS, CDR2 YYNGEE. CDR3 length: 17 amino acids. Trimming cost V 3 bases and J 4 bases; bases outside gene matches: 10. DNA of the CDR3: TGTGCCAGCAGCGCCGGGACAGGGGGCTCTGTAGGCACTGAAGCTTTCTTT. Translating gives CASSAGTGGSVGTEAFF.

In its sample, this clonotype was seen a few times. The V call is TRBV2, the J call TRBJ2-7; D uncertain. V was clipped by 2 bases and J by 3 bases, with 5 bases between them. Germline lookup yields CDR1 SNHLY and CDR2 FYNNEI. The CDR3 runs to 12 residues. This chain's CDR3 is CASSEWRYEQYF. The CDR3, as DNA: TGTGCCAGCAGTGAATGGCGCTACGAGCAGTACTTC. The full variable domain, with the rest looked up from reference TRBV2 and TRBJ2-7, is EPEVTQTPSHQVTQMGQEVILRCVPISNHLYFYWYRQILGQKVEFLVSFYNNEISEKSEIFDDQFSVERPDGSNFTLKIRSTKLEDSAMYFCASSEWRYEQYFGPGTRLTVT.

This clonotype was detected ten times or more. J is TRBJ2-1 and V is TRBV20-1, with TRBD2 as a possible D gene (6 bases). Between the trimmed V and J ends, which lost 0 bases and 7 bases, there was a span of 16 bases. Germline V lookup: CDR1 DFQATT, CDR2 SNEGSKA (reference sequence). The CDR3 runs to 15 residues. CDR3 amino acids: CSARDFTGSRNEQFF. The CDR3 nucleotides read TGCAGTGCTAGAGATTTTACCGGGAGTAGGAATGAGCAGTTCTTC.

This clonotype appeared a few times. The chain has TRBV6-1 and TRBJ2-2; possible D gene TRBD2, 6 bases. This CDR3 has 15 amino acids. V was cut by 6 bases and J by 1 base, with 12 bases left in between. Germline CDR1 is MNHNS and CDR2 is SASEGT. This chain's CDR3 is CASRGLSLNTGELFF. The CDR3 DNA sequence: TGTGCCAGCAGGGGACTTTCCCTGAACACCGGGGAGCTGTTTTTT.

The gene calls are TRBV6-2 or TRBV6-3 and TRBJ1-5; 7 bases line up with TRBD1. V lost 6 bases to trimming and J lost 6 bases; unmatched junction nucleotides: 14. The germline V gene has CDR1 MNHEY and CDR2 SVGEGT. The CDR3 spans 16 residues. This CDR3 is CASSLSDRDAFQPQHF. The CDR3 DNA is TGTGCCAGCAGCCTTTCTGACAGGGATGCCTTTCAGCCCCAGCATTTT.

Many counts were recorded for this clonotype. CDR3 sequence (DNA): TGCAGTGTCCCTGGCCTTGTAACAGATACGCAGTATTTT. This encodes CSVPGLVTDTQYF. V gene TRBV20-1 combines with J gene TRBJ2-3, with D unclear. The ends were cut back, 7 bases at V and 3 bases at J, with 14 bases in the middle. CDR1 and CDR2 from the germline V gene are DFQATT and SNEGSKA (reference sequence). CDR3 length: 13 residues.

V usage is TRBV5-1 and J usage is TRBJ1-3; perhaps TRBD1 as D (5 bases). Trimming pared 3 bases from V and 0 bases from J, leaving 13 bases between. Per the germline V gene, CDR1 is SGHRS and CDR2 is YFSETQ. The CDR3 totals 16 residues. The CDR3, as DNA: TGCGCCAGCAGCTCAGACGGGACGGTCTCTGGAAACACCATATATTTT. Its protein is CASSSDGTVSGNTIYF.

DNA for the CDR3: TGTGCCAGCAGCTTAGGGGCAGGGCTTGAAGCTTTCTTT. Its translation: CASSLGAGLEAFF. The V call is TRBV7-6, the J call TRBJ1-1; weak D call: TRBD1 (5 bases). CDR1 and CDR2 (germline): SGHVS, FNYEAQ. The CDR3 has 13 residues. Trimming took off 1 base at V and 7 bases at J, with 10 bases between the two ends.

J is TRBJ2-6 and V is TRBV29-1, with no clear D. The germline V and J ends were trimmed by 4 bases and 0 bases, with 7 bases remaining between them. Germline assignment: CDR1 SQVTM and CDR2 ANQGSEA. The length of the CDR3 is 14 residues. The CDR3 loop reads CSVVVSSGANVLTF. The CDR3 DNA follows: TGCAGCGTTGTAGTGAGCTCTGGGGCCAACGTCCTGACTTTC.

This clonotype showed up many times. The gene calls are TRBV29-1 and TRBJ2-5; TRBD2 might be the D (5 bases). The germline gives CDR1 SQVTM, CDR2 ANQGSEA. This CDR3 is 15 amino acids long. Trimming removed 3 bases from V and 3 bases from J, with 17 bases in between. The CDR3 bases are TGCAGCGTTGAGGGTGGCCGCTACGGGGAAGAGACCCAGTACTTC. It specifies CSVEGGRYGEETQYF.

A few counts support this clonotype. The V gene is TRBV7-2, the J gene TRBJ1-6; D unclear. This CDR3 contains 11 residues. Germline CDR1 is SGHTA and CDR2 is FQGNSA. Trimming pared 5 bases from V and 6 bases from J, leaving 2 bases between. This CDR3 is CASSRNSPLHF. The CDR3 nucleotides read TGTGCCAGCAGCCGTAATTCACCCCTCCACTTT. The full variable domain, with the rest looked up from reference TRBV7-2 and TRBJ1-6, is GAGVSQSPSNKVTEKGKDVELRCDPISGHTALYWYRQSLGQGLEFLIYFQGNSAPDKSGLPSDRFSAERTGGSVSTLTIQRTQQEDSAVYLCASSRNSPLHFGNGTRLTVT.